This T cell receptor (beta chain) was recorded in a study of human T cells and chemical hapten exposure. Indicated time point: patch test 1, 2 weeks after DPC sensitization. Treatment: therapeutic diphenylcyclopropenone sensitization with weekly scalp DPC. Via MiXCR, TCRdb re-called the RACE reads, giving one row per CDR3 protein. Of a few hundred thousand distinct CDR3 sequences in the sample, 4% to 5.5% were seen once. Many counts were recorded for this clonotype. The antigen remains undetermined. Overall study results and limits: Unchanged with DPC sensitization were TCRs above 1 in 1000 frequency.

Germline V gene sequence: CDR1 MNHEY, CDR2 SVGAGI. Unmatched junction bases numbered 8, after V lost 2 bases and J lost 2 bases. The CDR3 has 18 amino acids. Sequenced material: whole blood, taken in connection with sensitization to the hapten diphenylcyclopropenone (DPC). The clonotype originates from a woman aged 45 to 65 with alopecia areata. Some clones in this sample may be carry-over from other donors' samples. The chain links TRBV6-5 to TRBJ2-3; 12 bases align to TRBD2. The CDR3 sequence is CASSYLAPSGGATDTQYF. CDR3 DNA: TGTGCCAGCAGTTACCTTGCGCCTAGCGGGGGGGCCACAGATACGCAGTATTTT.